Listed below are T cell receptor beta chains from one sample, sequenced in a study of early stage breast cancer tumors. Clones were sequenced by immunoSEQ multiplex PCR, and TCRdb holds only the in-frame ones, with some missing. The sample contains nearly 70,000 clones, around 80% of which appear only once. Sequencing was done on a sample of blood. The source is a middle-aged person with breast cancer. CDR3s include the opening cysteine and the closing phenylalanine or tryptophan. Each record gives: D gene, clone size, J gene, V gene, CDR3 protein, CDR3 DNA. D genes are given only for firm matches. Size values are once, few and many counts, or a class for expanded clones, and some rows have none.

d_gene: .
abundance: .
j_gene: TRBJ2-3
v_gene: TRBV21-1
CDR3aa: CALPDTQYF
CDR3nt: TGTGCCCTGCCAGATACGCAGTATTTT

d_gene: TRBD2
abundance: .
j_gene: TRBJ2-3
v_gene: TRBV14
CDR3aa: CASSVAGVGTDTQYF
CDR3nt: TGTGCCAGCAGCGTAGCGGGAGTCGGCACAGATACGCAGTATTTT

d_gene: TRBD1
abundance: few
j_gene: TRBJ1-2
v_gene: TRBV7-9
CDR3aa: CASSGDSNYGYTF
CDR3nt: TGTGCCAGCAGCGGGGACAGTAACTATGGCTACACCTTC

d_gene: TRBD2
abundance: once
j_gene: TRBJ2-7
v_gene: TRBV11-2
CDR3aa: CASSLDQGGTSVEQYF
CDR3nt: TGTGCCAGCAGCTTAGACCAAGGAGGGACTAGCGTCGAGCAGTACTTC

d_gene: .
abundance: .
j_gene: TRBJ2-7
v_gene: TRBV5-1
CDR3aa: CASSFTESSYEQYF
CDR3nt: TGCGCCAGCAGCTTTACGGAGAGCTCCTACGAGCAGTACTTC

d_gene: .
abundance: .
j_gene: TRBJ2-7
v_gene: TRBV28
CDR3aa: CASSSRDVKQQYF
CDR3nt: TGTGCCAGCAGTTCCCGGGACGTTAAACAGCAGTACTTC

d_gene: .
abundance: .
j_gene: TRBJ2-4
v_gene: TRBV9
CDR3aa: CASSVAGDPNIQYF
CDR3nt: TGTGCCAGCAGCGTAGCGGGAGACCCTAACATTCAGTACTTC

d_gene: .
abundance: .
j_gene: TRBJ1-1
v_gene: TRBV7-3
CDR3aa: CASSLSSGVNTEAFF
CDR3nt: TGTGCCAGCAGTTTATCCTCGGGGGTGAACACTGAAGCTTTCTTT

d_gene: .
abundance: .
j_gene: TRBJ1-2
v_gene: TRBV19
CDR3aa: CASSIGGQGVDYGYTF
CDR3nt: TGTGCCAGTAGTATAGGAGGGCAGGGTGTCGACTATGGCTACACCTTC

d_gene: .
abundance: .
j_gene: TRBJ1-1
v_gene: TRBV13
CDR3aa: CASTFYGLAANTEAFF
CDR3nt: TGTGCCAGCACCTTTTATGGGTTGGCGGCGAACACTGAAGCTTTCTTT

d_gene: TRBD1
abundance: .
j_gene: TRBJ1-1
v_gene: TRBV30
CDR3aa: CAWTGGAGTEAFF
CDR3nt: TGTGCCTGGACAGGGGGCGCAGGCACTGAAGCTTTCTTT

d_gene: .
abundance: once
j_gene: TRBJ2-2
v_gene: TRBV19
CDR3aa: CASTKGGGHTGELFF
CDR3nt: TGTGCCAGTACGAAAGGAGGGGGACACACCGGGGAGCTGTTTTTT

d_gene: TRBD1
abundance: .
j_gene: TRBJ2-7
v_gene: TRBV5-4
CDR3aa: CASSRDRARGYEQYF
CDR3nt: TGTGCCAGCAGCCGTGACAGGGCCCGCGGATACGAGCAGTACTTC

d_gene: .
abundance: few
j_gene: TRBJ2-7
v_gene: TRBV28
CDR3aa: CASSFLTDSYEQYF
CDR3nt: TGTGCCAGCAGTTTCCTTACAGACTCCTACGAGCAGTACTTC

d_gene: .
abundance: .
j_gene: TRBJ1-1
v_gene: TRBV19
CDR3aa: CASSMSRGTEAFF
CDR3nt: TGTGCCAGTAGTATGTCCAGGGGCACTGAAGCTTTCTTT

d_gene: .
abundance: .
j_gene: TRBJ2-3
v_gene: TRBV9
CDR3aa: CASSVAAGLISSTDTQYF
CDR3nt: TGTGCCAGCAGCGTAGCGGCGGGGTTAATATCTAGCACAGATACGCAGTATTTT

d_gene: TRBD1
abundance: once
j_gene: TRBJ2-5
v_gene: TRBV5-1
CDR3aa: CASSASTGDQETQYF
CDR3nt: TGCGCCAGCAGCGCCTCGACAGGGGATCAAGAGACCCAGTACTTC

d_gene: .
abundance: few
j_gene: TRBJ2-2
v_gene: TRBV25-1
CDR3aa: CASKPRGNTGELFF
CDR3nt: TGTGCCAGCAAACCCAGGGGGAACACCGGGGAGCTGTTTTTT

d_gene: TRBD1
abundance: .
j_gene: TRBJ2-3
v_gene: TRBV29-1
CDR3aa: CSVTGTGTTDTQYF
CDR3nt: TGCAGCGTCACCGGGACAGGGACCACAGATACGCAGTATTTT

d_gene: .
abundance: .
j_gene: TRBJ1-2
v_gene: TRBV9
CDR3aa: CASGDYGYTF
CDR3nt: TGTGCCAGCGGGGACTATGGCTACACCTTC

d_gene: TRBD1
abundance: .
j_gene: TRBJ1-1
v_gene: TRBV7-2
CDR3aa: CASSSRQGSGTEAFF
CDR3nt: TGTGCCAGCAGCTCTCGACAGGGCTCAGGCACTGAAGCTTTCTTT

d_gene: .
abundance: .
j_gene: TRBJ2-1
v_gene: TRBV9
CDR3aa: CASSVELGYSYNEQFF
CDR3nt: TGTGCCAGCAGCGTAGAACTAGGCTACTCCTACAATGAGCAGTTCTTC

d_gene: .
abundance: .
j_gene: TRBJ1-2
v_gene: TRBV4-1
CDR3aa: CASSQVPSSYGYTF
CDR3nt: TGCGCCAGCAGCCAAGTCCCCAGTTCCTATGGCTACACCTTC

d_gene: TRBD2
abundance: .
j_gene: TRBJ2-7
v_gene: TRBV19
CDR3aa: CASSIVLRSGLAGLDYEQYF
CDR3nt: TGTGCCAGTAGTATAGTACTTCGATCTGGACTAGCGGGACTCGACTACGAGCAGTACTTC

d_gene: .
abundance: .
j_gene: TRBJ2-7
v_gene: TRBV5-4
CDR3aa: CASSSDSSSYEQYF
CDR3nt: TGTGCCAGCAGCTCCGACAGCAGCTCCTACGAGCAGTACTTC

d_gene: TRBD2
abundance: .
j_gene: TRBJ2-1
v_gene: TRBV4-1
CDR3aa: CASSQVSGLYNEQFF
CDR3nt: TGCGCCAGCAGCCAAGTTAGCGGGTTATACAATGAGCAGTTCTTC

d_gene: .
abundance: .
j_gene: TRBJ1-1
v_gene: TRBV29-1
CDR3aa: CSSTGNTEAFF
CDR3nt: TGCAGCTCGACAGGGAACACTGAAGCTTTCTTT

d_gene: .
abundance: .
j_gene: TRBJ2-1
v_gene: TRBV10-2
CDR3aa: CAITKKENEQFF
CDR3nt: TGCGCCATCACAAAAAAGGAAAATGAGCAGTTCTTC

d_gene: TRBD1
abundance: .
j_gene: TRBJ1-4
v_gene: TRBV5-1
CDR3aa: CASSLTGWANEKLFF
CDR3nt: TGCGCCAGCAGCCTGACAGGGTGGGCTAATGAAAAACTGTTTTTT

d_gene: .
abundance: .
j_gene: TRBJ2-1
v_gene: TRBV19
CDR3aa: CASSIDAALNEQFF
CDR3nt: TGTGCCAGTAGTATCGACGCAGCGCTCAATGAGCAGTTCTTC

d_gene: .
abundance: .
j_gene: TRBJ2-3
v_gene: TRBV7-9
CDR3aa: CASSSTTDTQYF
CDR3nt: TGTGCCAGCAGCTCAACCACAGATACGCAGTATTTT

d_gene: .
abundance: .
j_gene: TRBJ1-3
v_gene: TRBV7-9
CDR3aa: CASSFRLSSGNTIYF
CDR3nt: TGTGCCAGCAGCTTCCGCCTGAGCTCTGGAAACACCATATATTTT

d_gene: .
abundance: .
j_gene: TRBJ2-6
v_gene: TRBV9
CDR3aa: CASSPRVSGANVLTF
CDR3nt: TGTGCCAGCAGCCCCCGGGTATCTGGGGCCAACGTCCTGACTTTC

d_gene: TRBD1
abundance: .
j_gene: TRBJ1-1
v_gene: TRBV5-4
CDR3aa: CASSSTDRADMNTEAFF
CDR3nt: TGTGCCAGCAGCTCTACCGACAGGGCTGATATGAACACTGAAGCTTTCTTT

d_gene: TRBD2
abundance: few
j_gene: TRBJ2-1
v_gene: TRBV13
CDR3aa: CASSSILGLALENEQFF
CDR3nt: TGTGCCAGCAGCTCCATTTTAGGACTAGCGCTTGAGAATGAGCAGTTCTTC

d_gene: .
abundance: .
j_gene: TRBJ2-2
v_gene: TRBV20-1
CDR3aa: CSVKVPGELFF
CDR3nt: TGCAGTGTTAAGGTACCCGGGGAGCTGTTTTTT

d_gene: .
abundance: .
j_gene: TRBJ1-2
v_gene: TRBV6-5
CDR3aa: CASSYSGTLLGYTF
CDR3nt: TGTGCCAGCAGTTACTCCGGTACACTTCTCGGCTACACCTTC

d_gene: TRBD1
abundance: .
j_gene: TRBJ2-4
v_gene: TRBV2
CDR3aa: CASRLGQGLDIQYF
CDR3nt: TGTGCCAGCAGATTGGGACAGGGGTTGGACATTCAGTACTTC

d_gene: .
abundance: .
j_gene: TRBJ1-5
v_gene: TRBV5-5
CDR3aa: CASSPGGGGQPQHF
CDR3nt: TGTGCCAGCAGCCCTGGGGGGGGCGGTCAGCCCCAGCATTTT

d_gene: TRBD2
abundance: .
j_gene: TRBJ2-3
v_gene: TRBV7-2
CDR3aa: CASSPPRGREGGTDTQYF
CDR3nt: TGTGCCAGCAGCCCCCCCCGCGGGAGGGAGGGAGGGACAGATACGCAGTATTTT

d_gene: .
abundance: .
j_gene: TRBJ2-5
v_gene: TRBV19
CDR3aa: CASSMSSGETQYF
CDR3nt: TGTGCCAGTAGTATGTCCAGTGGTGAGACCCAGTACTTC

d_gene: .
abundance: .
j_gene: TRBJ1-1
v_gene: TRBV4-1
CDR3aa: CASSAYRNPLMNTEAFF
CDR3nt: TGCGCCAGCAGCGCCTACAGGAATCCTTTAATGAACACTGAAGCTTTCTTT

d_gene: .
abundance: .
j_gene: TRBJ2-3
v_gene: TRBV10-1
CDR3aa: CASSDGSTDTQYF
CDR3nt: TGCGCCAGCAGTGACGGGTCCACAGATACGCAGTATTTT

d_gene: TRBD1
abundance: .
j_gene: TRBJ2-7
v_gene: TRBV2
CDR3aa: CASRGQGPHEQYF
CDR3nt: TGTGCCAGCAGAGGACAGGGTCCCCACGAGCAGTACTTC

d_gene: .
abundance: .
j_gene: TRBJ1-2
v_gene: TRBV2
CDR3aa: CASSEEGINYGYTF
CDR3nt: TGTGCCAGCAGTGAAGAGGGGATTAACTATGGCTACACCTTC

d_gene: .
abundance: .
j_gene: TRBJ1-1
v_gene: TRBV6-1
CDR3aa: CASRSPGTMNTEAFF
CDR3nt: TGTGCCAGCAGAAGTCCCGGGACAATGAACACTGAAGCTTTCTTT

d_gene: TRBD1
abundance: .
j_gene: TRBJ2-3
v_gene: TRBV6-5
CDR3aa: CASSYAGTGSDTQYF
CDR3nt: TGTGCCAGCAGTTACGCCGGGACAGGCTCAGATACGCAGTATTTT

d_gene: .
abundance: few
j_gene: TRBJ1-5
v_gene: TRBV11-2
CDR3aa: CASSLDRDQPQHF
CDR3nt: TGTGCCAGCAGCTTAGACAGGGATCAGCCCCAGCATTTT

d_gene: TRBD2
abundance: .
j_gene: TRBJ2-3
v_gene: TRBV5-1
CDR3aa: CASSSGLNTDTQYF
CDR3nt: TGCGCCAGCAGTTCGGGACTAAACACAGATACGCAGTATTTT